The entry that follows covers one T cell receptor (beta chain) sequence. The antigen remains undetermined. This entry is derived from a study of CD8 T cells in Susac syndrome. Broader study findings: Susac-specific public clones numbered fewer than 20 in total CD8+ repertoires (and about five in CD8+ TEMRA repertoires).

With random hexamers, 0.5 to 1 ug RNA was reverse transcribed. The CDR3 of TCR beta was amplified by immunoSEQ multiplex PCR across 54 Vbeta and 13 Jbeta. TCRdb processed the immunoSEQ multiplex PCR reads anew with MiXCR; each CDR3 protein has one entry. The table lists about 140,000 distinct CDR3 sequences, approximately 95% of them singletons. From blood CD8+ and CD4+ T cells, TCR beta sequences were generated. The CDR3 runs 8 residues. V gave up 8 bases and J gave up 5 bases, with 2 bases separating them. Looked up from germline, CDR1 is SGDLS and CDR2 is YYNGEE. Sequences were obtained from CD8+ T cells from PBMCs. The chain employs TRBV9 and TRBJ2-7; the D is unclear. The receptor was derived from a human donor with Susac syndrome. DNA for the CDR3: TGTGCCAGTAACGAGCAGTACTTC. Translated, it gives CASNEQYF.